This is a list of T cell receptor beta chains from one sample in a study of long-term antiretroviral therapy in people with HIV. Generated by immunoSEQ multiplex PCR, the TCRdb table keeps only in-frame clones and is missing some. This sample has about 43,000 clones, with about 89% found just once. This specimen was unsorted PBMCs, taken 0.1 years before starting antiretroviral therapy. The receptors shown here come from a woman aged 45-59 years with HIV. Both conserved end residues are part of each CDR3. A D gene is named only where the DNA matches it firmly. Clone sizes are given selectively: once, few, many, or a class where the clone is expanded.

v_call	d_call	clone_size	j_call	cdr3_nt	cdr3_aa
TRBV30	-	-	TRBJ1-3	TGTGCCTGGAGTGAGGATTCTGGAAACACCATATATTTT	CAWSEDSGNTIYF
TRBV5-6	TRBD2	-	TRBJ2-1	TGTGCCAGCAGCTTAGTAGCGGGGGGGCCCTACAATGAGCAGTTCTTC	CASSLVAGGPYNEQFF
TRBV7-9	-	-	TRBJ1-1	TGTGCCAGCAGCTTAGCAGGCTCGAACACTGAAGCTTTCTTT	CASSLAGSNTEAFF
TRBV4-1	-	-	TRBJ1-1	TGCGCCAGCAGCCTGGAAGACGGAAGCAACACTGAAGCTTTCTTT	CASSLEDGSNTEAFF
TRBV5-1	TRBD2	-	TRBJ2-1	TGCGCCAGCAGCTGGGGACTAGAGAACAATGAGCAGTTCTTC	CASSWGLENNEQFF
TRBV18	TRBD1	-	TRBJ1-1	TGTGCCAGCTCACCACTTGTGACTAAGGGACAGGGGGCCGAAGCTTTCTTT	CASSPLVTKGQGAEAFF
TRBV12-5	-	-	TRBJ2-7	TGTGCTAGTAGCCCGGGACACCCCTACGAGCAGTACTTC	CASSPGHPYEQYF
TRBV6-1	-	-	TRBJ1-2	TGTGCCAGCAGTGAAGTAGTGGAGGCCTATGGCTACACCTTC	CASSEVVEAYGYTF
TRBV4-1	TRBD2	-	TRBJ2-3	TGCGCCAGCAGCCTTAGCGGGGGGGGAGCAGATACGCAGTATTTT	CASSLSGGGADTQYF
TRBV2	-	-	TRBJ1-2	TGTGCCAGCAAGGGGCTTCCTGTCTATGGCTACACCTTC	CASKGLPVYGYTF
TRBV7-3	-	once	TRBJ2-3	TGTGCCAGCAGCTTCGGGCTAGCTCAGGGAGATACGCAGTATTTT	CASSFGLAQGDTQYF
TRBV7-9	-	-	TRBJ1-2	TGTGCCAGCAGCCCATTCAGGGGTGACTCTGACTATGGCTACACCTTC	CASSPFRGDSDYGYTF
TRBV4-2	-	-	TRBJ2-1	TGTGCCAGCAGCCAAGTGAGCCAAGTATCAGGGAATGAGCAGTTCTTC	CASSQVSQVSGNEQFF
TRBV10-3	TRBD1	-	TRBJ1-1	TGTGCCATCAGCCGGGACAGGGTTACTGAAGCTTTCTTT	CAISRDRVTEAFF